This T cell receptor (beta chain) was captured in a study of control samples from healthy donors and cancer patients. Here immunoSEQ multiplex PCR was the method, and the copy in TCRdb shows in-frame clones only, minus some. Here the sample spans over 150,000 clones, about 94% being singletons. Specimen: PBMCs. This receptor was obtained from a man in his sixties with colorectal cancer.

The CDR3 DNA follows: TGTGCCAGTATGCGGGGGGGACCGAACACCGGGGAGCTGTTTTTT. Translation gives CASMRGGPNTGELFF. V usage is TRBV19 and J usage is TRBJ2-2, with 9 bases identical to TRBD2. The junction had 3 bases not matched to a gene; V was cut back by 7 bases and J by 0 bases. The CDR3 is 15 amino acids. Per the germline V gene, CDR1 is LNHDA and CDR2 is SQIVND (reference sequence). Full variable domain (outside the CDR3, taken from reference TRBV19 and TRBJ2-2): DGGITQSPKYLFRKEGQNVTLSCEQNLNHDAMYWYRQDPGQGLRLIYYSQIVNDFQKGDIAEGYSVSREKKESFPLTVTSAQKNPTAFYLCASMRGGPNTGELFFGEGSRLTVL.